This T cell receptor beta chain was documented in a study of cytomegalovirus exposure and HLA in healthy donors. Primers for the PCR totalled 60 Vbeta and 13 Jbeta. The method was immunoSEQ multiplex PCR; TCRdb's version includes in-frame clones alone and lacks a portion of them. This repertoire shows about 98,000 clones, roughly 70% found once; its top ten account for 1.8%. With 6 bases clipped from V and 6 bases from J, the junction kept 10 bases outside the gene matches. This CDR3 is 14 amino acids long. Germline assignment: CDR1 MNHEY and CDR2 SVGAGI. The sample taken for sequencing was PBMCs. The chain has TRBV6-5 and TRBJ2-5; TRBD1 matches 7 bases. This sequence originates from a male donor in good health and CMV-seronegative. In DNA form, the CDR3 reads TGTGCCAGCAGCCATCAGGGGGAAAAAAAGACCCAGTACTTC. This translates into CASSHQGEKKTQYF.